The sequence of this T cell receptor beta chain was determined in a study of blood T cell repertoires in COVID-19. Study-wide background: From the United States, Italy and Spain came samples of acute and convalescent COVID-19. T cells, B-cell-depleted T cells, or PBMCs supplied cDNA or gDNA.

Original handling: Amplification of reference gene primers was used by the study to estimate nucleated cell counts. The assay was immunoSEQ multiplex PCR, and TCRdb's table has in-frame clones only and misses some. V and J calls plus clone size are reproduced from that table; the DNA served to infer D and trimming. This sample has 200,000 to 250,000 clones; 82% occur once, and the top ten carry about 3.6%. CDR3 length: 12 residues. Germline V gene sequence: CDR1 MNHEY, CDR2 SVGAGI. V lost 3 bases and J lost 5, with 7 bases in between. This clonotype originated in a woman of 80 years or more with acute or convalescent COVID-19. The genes are TRBV6-5 and TRBJ1-2; a weak D match, TRBD1 (5 bases). Sample: peripheral blood. CDR3 nucleotide sequence: TGTGCCAGCAGTTATTCAGGGTATGGCTACACCTTC. Protein product: CASSYSGYGYTF.